A single sample is the source of the 22 T cell receptor beta chains below, sequenced in a study of CD8 T cells in ankylosing spondylitis. Notes on the study in general: Characteristic of ankylosing spondylitis blood, it appeared, was a TCR beta motif comprising about eight highly homologous variants.

TCRdb re-called the 5' RACE reads with MiXCR, one entry per CDR3 protein. The sample comprises about 420,000 distinct CDR3 sequences, about 20% of which are singletons, and approximately 16% rests with the top ten. For these receptors, no antigen is known. The sequencing sample was made of blood, either unsorted or a sorted T cell fraction (not recorded which). These receptors all come from a male donor with ankylosing spondylitis.

This clonotype was picked up many times. The chain combines TRBV20-1 with TRBJ1-4; TRBD1 matches at 9 bases. J gave up 7 bases and V 6 bases, and 9 bases lay outside the gene matches. Germline CDR1 reads DFQATT; CDR2 reads SNEGSKA (reference sequence). The CDR3 contains 14 residues. CDR3 DNA: TGCAGTGCAGTACCGGGACAGGGACTTGAAAAACTGTTTTTT. Amino acid sequence: CSAVPGQGLEKLFF.

The chain joins TRBV6-5 to TRBJ2-2; a weak D match, TRBD2 (5 bases). The CDR3 runs to 15 residues. Trimming removed 2 bases from V and 4 bases from J, with 11 bases in between. Germline V gene data show CDR1 as MNHEY and CDR2 as SVGAGI. In nucleotides, the CDR3 is TGTGCCAGCAGTTACGAGGGCCCGGGCACCGGGGAGCTGTTTTTT. Its protein is CASSYEGPGTGELFF.

The CDR3 DNA reads TGTGCCAGCAGTGTTAAGGGGCCGATGCTGCCCCAGCATTTT. This translates into CASSVKGPMLPQHF. This chain joins TRBV6-1 and TRBJ1-5; possible D gene TRBD1, 5 bases. Trimming removed 4 bases from V and 9 bases from J, with 16 bases in between. Per germline, CDR1 MNHNS and CDR2 SASEGT. This CDR3 spans 14 amino acids.

J is TRBJ2-2 and V is TRBV20-1; 8 nucleotides align to TRBD2. V lost 3 bases and J lost 3; bases outside the gene matches: 3. The CDR3 spans 14 residues. Per the germline V gene, CDR1 is DFQATT and CDR2 is SNEGSKA (reference sequence). The DNA for the CDR3 is TGCAGTGCTAGGCCGGGACTAGACACCGGGGAGCTGTTTTTT. Its protein product is CSARPGLDTGELFF.

This clonotype turned up a few times. The gene calls are TRBV4-2 and TRBJ1-1; 7 bases align to TRBD1. The V segment lost 3 bases and the J segment 11 bases; nucleotides outside the gene matches: 18. This CDR3 region has 16 residues. Per the germline V gene, CDR1 is LGHNA and CDR2 is YNFKEQ. The CDR3 sequence is CASSQADREVVWAAFF. In DNA form, the CDR3 reads TGTGCCAGCAGCCAGGCTGACAGGGAGGTCGTTTGGGCGGCTTTCTTT.

The genes are TRBV4-2 and TRBJ2-1, with TRBD2 identical over 13 bases. V shed 5 bases and J 8 bases; nucleotides not matched to a gene: 12. The germline gives CDR1 LGHNA, CDR2 YNFKEQ. The CDR3 spans 17 residues. The CDR3 DNA is TGTGCCAGCAGCTCACATACCGGGACTAGCGGGATGGATGAGCAGTTCTTC. Amino acid sequence: CASSSHTGTSGMDEQFF.

This clonotype has a count of ten or more. The chain has TRBV5-1 and TRBJ2-1; 7 nucleotides line up with TRBD2. J was trimmed by 5 bases and V by 0 bases; bases with no gene match: 2. The CDR3 runs 14 residues. Germline loops: CDR1 SGHRS, CDR2 YFSETQ. CDR3 nucleotide sequence: TGCGCCAGCAGCTTGGTAGCGGGCAACAATGAGCAGTTCTTC. Translation gives CASSLVAGNNEQFF.

In this sample, this clonotype turned up many times. The chain is built from TRBV18 and TRBJ1-5; no clear D gene. Germline V CDR1 and CDR2: KGHSH, LQKENI. The CDR3 is made up of 13 amino acids. The V end was cut by 8 bases, the J end by 2 bases, with 10 bases between. The CDR3 is CASSPPGNQPQHF. The CDR3 DNA reads as TGTGCCAGCAGCCCCCCGGGCAATCAGCCCCAGCATTTT.

The chain's CDR3 is CSVKRGMSTYEQYF. CDR3 DNA: TGCAGCGTTAAAAGGGGGATGTCTACCTACGAGCAGTACTTC. The chain joins TRBV29-1 to TRBJ2-7; a weak D match, TRBD1 (6 bases). This CDR3 region has 14 residues. From germline, CDR1 is SQVTM and CDR2 ANQGSEA. The V gene lost 5 bases and the J gene lost 2 bases, with 16 bases spanning the gap.

There are a few counts of this clonotype. The V call is TRBV20-1, the J call TRBJ2-3; D is uncertain. Germline assignment: CDR1 DFQATT and CDR2 SNEGSKA (reference sequence). Trimming cost V 6 bases and J 6 bases, with 10 bases left between them. The CDR3 covers 11 residues. The CDR3 nucleotides are TGCAGTGCCGCGTATTTTGATACGCAGTATTTT. Amino acid sequence: CSAAYFDTQYF.

This rearrangement joins TRBV6-2 or TRBV6-3 to TRBJ2-1; the D gene is possibly TRBD1 (5 bases). V was pared by 0 bases and J by 8 bases, with 11 bases between. In germline, CDR1 is MNHEY, CDR2 SVGEGT. CDR3 length equals 14 residues. Here the CDR3 reads CASSYSLGPYEQFF. CDR3 sequence (DNA): TGTGCCAGCAGTTACTCGTTGGGGCCGTATGAGCAGTTCTTC.

The gene calls are TRBV13 and TRBJ2-1, with 15 bases aligning to TRBD2. V shed 1 base, J shed 9 bases, and the junction held 1 base outside the gene matches. This CDR3 has 15 residues. Germline V lookup: CDR1 PRHDT, CDR2 FYEKMQ (reference sequence). The CDR3 sequence is CASSLAGLAGGEQFF. DNA for the CDR3: TGTGCCAGCAGCTTAGCGGGACTAGCGGGGGGTGAGCAGTTCTTC.

In its sample, this clonotype was seen a few times. The chain employs TRBV20-1 and TRBJ2-2; D perhaps matches TRBD1 (5 bases). Germline V gives CDR1 DFQATT, CDR2 SNEGSKA (reference sequence). Trimming took 0 bases from V and 7 from J, leaving 12 bases between them. The CDR3 has 14 amino acids. As DNA, the CDR3 is TGCAGTGCTAGAGATCTTGGGGCTAACGGGGAGCTGTTTTTT. It specifies CSARDLGANGELFF.

This clonotype was seen only a few times. V usage is TRBV3-1 and J usage is TRBJ2-1, with D unclear. Germline V gives CDR1 LGHDT, CDR2 YNNKEL (reference sequence). The CDR3 is 12 amino acids. V dropped 4 bases and J dropped 3 bases, with 4 bases sitting between them. CDR3 nucleotide sequence: TGTGCCAGCAGCCCAAGCTACAATGAGCAGTTCTTC. Translated: CASSPSYNEQFF.

This sequence joins TRBV4-2 and TRBJ2-2, with 8 positions matching TRBD2. J lost 7 bases, V lost 1 base, and 11 bases had no gene match. CDR3 length: 17 amino acids. Germline V gene data show CDR1 as LGHNA and CDR2 as YNFKEQ. CDR3 sequence reads: CASSQVEEAGVVGELFF. The CDR3 DNA reads TGTGCCAGCAGCCAAGTTGAAGAAGCGGGAGTTGTCGGGGAGCTGTTTTTT.

There are many counts of this clonotype. This sequence joins TRBV24-1 and TRBJ2-7; maybe TRBD2 (6 bases). The CDR3 has 12 amino acids. V gave up 9 bases and J gave up 3 bases, with 11 bases separating them. The germline V gene has CDR1 KGHDR and CDR2 SFDVKD. CDR3 sequence (DNA): TGTGCCACCGGCGGGGTTGGCTACGAGCAGTACTTC. Translated, it gives CATGGVGYEQYF.

The chain is built from TRBV24-1 and TRBJ2-3; no firm D call. The V end was cut by 2 bases, the J end by 0 bases, with 8 bases between. The CDR3 has 15 residues. The germline CDR1 and CDR2 sequences are KGHDR and SFDVKD. The CDR3, as DNA: TGTGCCACCAGTGATTCTTCAGCCAGCACAGATACGCAGTATTTT. As protein: CATSDSSASTDTQYF.

This clonotype was recorded a few times. The chain combines TRBV20-1 with TRBJ2-3, with D possibly being TRBD2 (6 bases). This CDR3 spans 15 amino acids. V was cut by 3 bases and J by 1 base, with 14 bases left in between. Germline loops: CDR1 DFQATT, CDR2 SNEGSKA (reference sequence). In DNA form, the CDR3 reads TGCAGTGCTAGCTTACTAGCTGTAGGCACAGATACGCAGTATTTT. This gives the protein CSASLLAVGTDTQYF.

The chain combines TRBV20-1 with TRBJ2-6; TRBD1 matches 10 bases. This CDR3 comprises 17 residues. V was pared by 4 bases and J by 3 bases, with 9 bases of the junction left unmatched. The germline CDR1 and CDR2 sequences are DFQATT and SNEGSKA (reference sequence). CDR3 sequence: CSATRQGAGVGANVLTF. CDR3 DNA sequence: TGCAGTGCTACTCGACAGGGGGCTGGTGTTGGGGCCAACGTCCTGACTTTC.

The rearrangement links TRBV7-2 to TRBJ2-7; D tentatively reads TRBD1 or TRBD2 (5 bases each). Germline loops: CDR1 SGHTA, CDR2 FQGNSA. The CDR3 covers 14 residues. V dropped 3 bases and J dropped 6 bases, with 15 bases sitting between them. The CDR3 sequence is CASSFNLEGPEQYF. The CDR3 DNA is TGTGCCAGCAGCTTTAACCTAGAGGGACCCGAGCAGTACTTC. Full variable domain (missing parts from reference TRBV7-2 and TRBJ2-7): GAGVSQSPSNKVTEKGKDVELRCDPISGHTALYWYRQSLGQGLEFLIYFQGNSAPDKSGLPSDRFSAERTGGSVSTLTIQRTQQEDSAVYLCASSFNLEGPEQYFGPGTRLTVT.

This clonotype turned up a few times. This CDR3 is CASSLLVGTGQNEQFF. DNA for the CDR3: TGTGCCAGCAGCTTACTCGTCGGGACTGGTCAAAATGAGCAGTTCTTC. This chain links TRBV7-2 with TRBJ2-1; D may be TRBD2 (6 bases). This CDR3 is built from 16 residues. Germline V gene data show CDR1 as SGHTA and CDR2 as FQGNSA. V gave up 2 bases and J gave up 7 bases, with 18 bases separating them.

Points on this clonotype: The missing conserved phenylalanine or tryptophan at the end of this CDR3 makes a read error likely. V is TRBV15 and J is TRBJ2-1, with TRBD2 matching 8 bases. This CDR3 has 14 amino acids. Germline V gene data show CDR1 as LNHNV and CDR2 as YYDKDF (reference sequence). V was pared by 9 bases and J by 7 bases, with 11 bases of the junction left unmatched. CDR3 in amino acids: CATNDWASGNEQFL. The CDR3 bases are TGTGCCACGAACGACTGGGCTAGCGGGAATGAGCAGTTCCTC.